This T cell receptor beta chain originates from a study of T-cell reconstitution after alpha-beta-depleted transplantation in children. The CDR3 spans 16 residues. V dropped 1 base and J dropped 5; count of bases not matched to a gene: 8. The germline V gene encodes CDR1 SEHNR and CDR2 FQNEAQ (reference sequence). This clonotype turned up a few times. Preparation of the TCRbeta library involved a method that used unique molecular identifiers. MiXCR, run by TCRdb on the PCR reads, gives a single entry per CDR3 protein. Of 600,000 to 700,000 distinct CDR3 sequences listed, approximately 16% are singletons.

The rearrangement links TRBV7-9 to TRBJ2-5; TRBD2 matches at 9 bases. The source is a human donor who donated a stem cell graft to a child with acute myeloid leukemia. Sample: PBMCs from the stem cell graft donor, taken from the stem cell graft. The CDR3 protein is CASSLGGLALRETQYF. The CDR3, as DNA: TGTGCCAGCAGCTTAGGGGGACTAGCCCTGCGGGAGACCCAGTACTTC.